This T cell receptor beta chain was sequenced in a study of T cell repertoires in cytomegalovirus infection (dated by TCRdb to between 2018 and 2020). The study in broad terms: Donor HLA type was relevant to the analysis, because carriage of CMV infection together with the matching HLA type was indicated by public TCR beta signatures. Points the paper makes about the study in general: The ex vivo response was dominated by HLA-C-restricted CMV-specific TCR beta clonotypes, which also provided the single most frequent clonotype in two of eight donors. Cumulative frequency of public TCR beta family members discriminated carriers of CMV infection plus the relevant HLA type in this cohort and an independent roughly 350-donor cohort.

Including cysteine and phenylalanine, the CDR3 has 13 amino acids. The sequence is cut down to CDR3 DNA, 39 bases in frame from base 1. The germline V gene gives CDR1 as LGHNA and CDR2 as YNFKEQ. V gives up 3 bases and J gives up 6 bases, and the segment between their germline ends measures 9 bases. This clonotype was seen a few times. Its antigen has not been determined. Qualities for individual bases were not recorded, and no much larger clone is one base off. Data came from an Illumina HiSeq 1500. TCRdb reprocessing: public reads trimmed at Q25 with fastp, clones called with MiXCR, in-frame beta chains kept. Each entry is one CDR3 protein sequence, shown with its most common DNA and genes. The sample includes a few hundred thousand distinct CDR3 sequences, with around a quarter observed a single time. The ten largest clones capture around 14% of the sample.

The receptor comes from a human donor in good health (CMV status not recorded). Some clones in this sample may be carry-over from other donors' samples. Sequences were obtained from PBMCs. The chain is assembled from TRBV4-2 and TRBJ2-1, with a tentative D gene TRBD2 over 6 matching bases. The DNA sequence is TGTGCCAGCAGCCAGAATAGCGGCAATGAGCAGTTCTTC. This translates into CASSQNSGNEQFF.